These 12 T cell receptor beta chains were all obtained from the same sample, sequenced in a study of glioma-infiltrating T cells. Using RNA template, CDR3s of TCR alpha and beta were amplified with iRepertoire arm-PCR. TCRdb called the multiplex PCR reads again in MiXCR, with one record for every CDR3 protein. This table has 20,000 to 25,000 distinct CDR3 sequences, about 26% appearing once. Sample: glioma tissue, nonneoplastic brain tissue, or PBMCs (not recorded which). Receptors were obtained from a human donor with low-grade glioma or glioblastoma, undergoing nonglioma brain surgery, or in good health (not recorded which).

This clonotype was counted at least ten times. V gene TRBV6-1 combines with J gene TRBJ2-2, with D tentatively TRBD2 (5 bases). Trimming took off 6 bases at V and 7 bases at J, with 15 bases between the two ends. Germline values: CDR1 MNHNS, CDR2 SASEGT. The CDR3 covers 14 residues. The CDR3 bases are TGTGCCAGCAGAGGCAGGTGGGAGTACGGGGAGCTGTTTTTT. Translated: CASRGRWEYGELFF.

The rearrangement joins TRBV7-6 to TRBJ1-2; the match to TRBD1 covers 7 bases. CDR3 size: 15 residues. With 5 bases clipped from V and 0 bases from J, the junction kept 6 bases outside the gene matches. Germline V lookup: CDR1 SGHVS, CDR2 FNYEAQ. This CDR3 reads CASSAQQGTNYGYTF. The CDR3 DNA is TGTGCCAGCAGCGCCCAACAGGGGACTAACTATGGCTACACCTTC.

This clonotype was seen many times. The rearrangement uses TRBV11-1 and TRBJ2-1; the match to TRBD2 covers 12 bases. The CDR3 extends over 14 amino acids. Germline assignment: CDR1 SGHAT and CDR2 FQDESV (reference sequence). The ends lost 5 bases at V and 9 bases at J; junction bases unmatched: 5. In DNA, the CDR3 is TGTGCCAGCAGCACTGGACTAGCGGGGATTGAGCAGTTCTTC. Protein sequence: CASSTGLAGIEQFF.

This clonotype was seen at least ten times. The chain couples TRBV7-2 to TRBJ2-3; 7 nucleotides align to TRBD2. The CDR3 length is 14 residues. With V trimmed by 5 bases and J by 2 bases, 4 bases remained unmatched. CDR1 is SGHTA, CDR2 FQGNSA, per germline. Here the CDR3 DNA reads TGTGCCAGCAGCCCGGGACTAATCACAGATACGCAGTATTTT. Translating gives CASSPGLITDTQYF.

This clonotype was counted at least ten times. The V gene is TRBV5-6, the J gene TRBJ1-5; TRBD1 is a possible D gene (5 bases). Germline values: CDR1 SGHDT, CDR2 YYEEEE. V gave up 0 bases and J gave up 1 base, with 14 bases separating them. The CDR3 consists of 17 residues. The CDR3 protein is CASSLGYDSLSNQPQHF. CDR3 nucleotide sequence: TGTGCCAGCAGCTTGGGCTATGACAGCTTAAGCAATCAGCCCCAGCATTTT.

There are a few counts of this clonotype. The genes are TRBV5-1 and TRBJ1-5; 7 bases map to TRBD1. Germline V gene data show CDR1 as SGHRS and CDR2 as YFSETQ. This CDR3 spans 15 amino acids. V lost 4 bases to trimming and J lost 7 bases; unmatched junction nucleotides: 11. DNA of the CDR3: TGCGCCAGCAGCCCGGGACAGCTGGGGCTACAGCCCCAGCATTTT. Its protein product is CASSPGQLGLQPQHF.

This clonotype was seen repeatedly, ten times or more. This sequence joins TRBV28 and TRBJ1-6; 7 nucleotides line up with TRBD1. The CDR3 is made up of 14 amino acids. Germline V CDR1 and CDR2: MDHEN, SYDVKM. Trimming at V came to 6 bases and at J to 7 bases, leaving 6 bases not matched to a gene. DNA for the CDR3: TGTGCCAGCAGATCTGGGACAGAGAATTCACCCCTCCACTTT. Translating it yields CASRSGTENSPLHF.

The sample holds a few counts of this clonotype. The V and J genes are TRBV12-3 or TRBV12-4 and TRBJ2-3; 9 bases line up with TRBD2. There are 17 residues in the CDR3. Trimming took 3 bases from V and 4 from J; bases not matched to a gene: 11. In DNA form, the CDR3 reads TGTGCCAGCAGTTTCAGGCGGGGGGGCACTTCGGCAGATACGCAGTATTTT. It translates to CASSFRRGGTSADTQYF.

This clonotype was observed at least ten times. The chain uses TRBV24-1 and TRBJ2-1; either TRBD1 or TRBD2 may fit D (5 bases each). This CDR3 comprises 14 residues. Germline loops: CDR1 KGHDR, CDR2 SFDVKD. The V end was cut by 5 bases, the J end by 7 bases, with 14 bases between. CDR3 nucleotide sequence: TGTGCCACCAGTGCGGGGACCGATTTTAATGAGCAGTTCTTC. Protein sequence: CATSAGTDFNEQFF.

This clonotype was counted at least ten times. In nucleotides, the CDR3 is TGCGCCAGCAGCGAAACAACGGTCCGCTCCTATAATTCACCCCTCCACTTT. Its protein product is CASSETTVRSYNSPLHF. The V and J genes are TRBV4-3 and TRBJ1-6; D remains ambiguous. The CDR3 covers 17 residues. Germline V lookup: CDR1 LGHNA, CDR2 YSLEER. Deletions cut 5 bases from V and 0 bases from J, with 14 bases between.

The chain employs TRBV14 and TRBJ2-3; D is unclear. CDR1 is SGHDN and CDR2 is FVKESK in the germline V gene. This CDR3 has 15 amino acids. V lost 0 bases, J lost 4 bases, and 11 bases lay in between. CDR3 nucleotide sequence: TGTGCCAGCAGCCAAGAGTTGGATCTAGCAGATACGCAGTATTTT. Protein: CASSQELDLADTQYF.

Of note for this clonotype: This sequence may be a read error, since a much larger clone differs from it by one base. This chain uses TRBV7-2 with TRBJ2-3; unclear D gene. This CDR3 is 13 amino acids long. Germline CDR1 and CDR2: SGHTA and FQGNSA. Here the CDR3 reads CASGLWDKDTQYF. DNA for the CDR3: TGTGCCAGCGGCTTATGGGATAAAGATACGCAGTATTTT.